A single sample is the source of the 13 T cell receptor beta chains below, sequenced in a study of cytomegalovirus exposure and HLA in healthy donors. The PCR was carried out with 60 Vbeta primers and 13 Jbeta primers. Measured with immunoSEQ multiplex PCR; TCRdb has only the in-frame clones, and not every one. Among over 100,000 clones listed, about 87% were seen once. The sequencing input was PBMCs. Source of these receptors: a woman under 40 in good health and CMV-seronegative.

The V and J genes are TRBV4-3 and TRBJ2-3; a weak D match, TRBD2 (6 bases). This CDR3 comprises 16 residues. V was pared by 4 bases and J by 0 bases, with 14 bases between. Germline lookup yields CDR1 LGHNA and CDR2 YSLEER. The CDR3 DNA reads as TGCGCCAGCAGCCGCCTTACTAGCTCTAGCACAGATACGCAGTATTTT. It specifies CASSRLTSSSTDTQYF.

V usage is TRBV27 and J usage is TRBJ1-1, with D possibly being TRBD1 (5 bases). The CDR3 loop spans 15 amino acids. The V gene's germline CDR1 is MNHEY and CDR2 SMNVEV (reference sequence). V lost 1 base and J lost 4, with 13 bases in between. CDR3 in amino acids: CASSLLGQGGTEAFF. In DNA form, the CDR3 reads TGTGCCAGCAGTTTATTGGGGCAGGGAGGCACTGAAGCTTTCTTT.

The chain links TRBV28 to TRBJ2-3; D is possibly TRBD2 (6 bases). CDR1 and CDR2 from the germline V gene are MDHEN and SYDVKM. The CDR3 is 16 residues long. The V and J ends lost 3 bases and 1 base respectively, with 14 bases between them. Here the CDR3 DNA reads TGTGCCAGCAGTTTCCTCCGGGAGATACGCACAGATACGCAGTATTTT. This encodes CASSFLREIRTDTQYF. The full variable domain, rest sourced from reference TRBV28 and TRBJ2-3, is DVKVTQSSRYLVKRTGEKVFLECVQDMDHENMFWYRQDPGLGLRLIYFSYDVKMKEKGDIPEGYSVSREKKERFSLILESASTNQTSMYLCASSFLREIRTDTQYFGPGTRLTVL.

V and J are TRBV9 and TRBJ1-3; 7 positions match TRBD1. The CDR3 runs 16 residues. CDR1 SGDLS and CDR2 YYNGEE come from the germline V gene. After removal of 0 bases from V and 0 bases from J, the junction contained 3 bases not matched to a gene. CDR3 nucleotide sequence: TGTGCCAGCAGCGTAGACAGGGGCCCCTCTGGAAACACCATATATTTT. Residues: CASSVDRGPSGNTIYF.

The gene calls are TRBV27 and TRBJ1-5; D is perhaps TRBD1 (6 bases). Germline values: CDR1 MNHEY, CDR2 SMNVEV (reference sequence). The CDR3 has 14 amino acids. The V and J ends lost 2 bases and 5 bases respectively, with 10 bases between them. The DNA for the CDR3 is TGTGCCAGCAGTTTAGCCAGGGGCCATCAGCCCCAGCATTTT. This translates into CASSLARGHQPQHF.

The chain uses TRBV9 and TRBJ2-1, with 16 bases identical to TRBD2. Germline-derived CDR1 and CDR2 are SGDLS and YYNGEE. V gave up 2 bases and J gave up 4 bases; unmatched junction bases: 6. CDR3 length: 18 amino acids. The CDR3 here is CASSVGTSGRAGYNEQFF. CDR3 DNA sequence: TGTGCCAGCAGCGTCGGGACTAGCGGGAGGGCCGGGTACAATGAGCAGTTCTTC.

The chain is built from TRBV7-3 and TRBJ2-2; D call uncertain. The CDR3 is made up of 13 amino acids. V dropped 4 bases and J dropped 8 bases, with 11 bases sitting between them. Germline V gives CDR1 SGHTA, CDR2 FQGTGA. In DNA form, the CDR3 reads TGTGCCAGCAGCTCTCACGGTGGTGGGGAGCTGTTTTTT. Amino acid sequence: CASSSHGGGELFF.

Concerning this clone: An end of the junction differs from the germline gene, which may be a read error. The J gene is TRBJ2-7, the V gene TRBV6-5; 8 nucleotides agree with TRBD1. The CDR3 has 11 residues. CDR1 and CDR2 from the germline V gene are MNHEY and SVGAGI. The CDR3 coding sequence is TGTGCCAGAAACTCCGGGACAGGACATGCCTTC. It translates to CARNSGTGHAF.

V gene TRBV28 combines with J gene TRBJ1-4; tentatively, D is TRBD1 (5 bases). This CDR3 has 16 amino acids. Germline V lookup: CDR1 MDHEN, CDR2 SYDVKM. The V and J ends lost 4 bases and 2 bases respectively, with 14 bases between them. In DNA, the CDR3 is TGTGCCAGCAGTTCGGCGCCAGGGTTTACTAATGAAAAACTGTTTTTT. Translated, it gives CASSSAPGFTNEKLFF.

The chain recombines TRBV30 with TRBJ1-3, with D unresolved. Germline CDR1 GTSNPN, CDR2 SVGIG (reference sequence). CDR3 length: 13 amino acids. V was pared by 3 bases and J by 4 bases, with 10 bases between. CDR3 sequence: CAWSSGSGNTIYF. The CDR3 DNA sequence: TGTGCCTGGAGCTCAGGTTCCGGAAACACCATATATTTT.

This clone was seen just once. The V and J genes are TRBV11-2 and TRBJ2-5; D is unresolved. V was pared by 5 bases and J by 5 bases, with 9 bases between. The CDR3 extends over 12 amino acids. In germline, CDR1 is SGHAT, CDR2 FQNNGV. As DNA, the CDR3 is TGTGCCAGCAGCCCTTACTGGGAGACCCAGTACTTC. This sequence encodes CASSPYWETQYF.

This clone was observed a handful of times. Other DNA sequences of this sample code for an identical CDR3. The chain couples TRBV2 to TRBJ1-1; D remains unclear. The germline V gene encodes CDR1 SNHLY and CDR2 FYNNEI. V was trimmed by 3 bases and J by 4 bases, leaving 24 bases between them. The CDR3 has 18 amino acids. CDR3 sequence: CASSDPRLGGRGSTEAFF. The CDR3 region has the DNA TGTGCCAGCAGTGATCCTCGACTAGGCGGCCGAGGGAGCACTGAAGCTTTCTTT. Filled out from reference TRBV2 and TRBJ1-1, the complete variable domain reads EPEVTQTPSHQVTQMGQEVILRCVPISNHLYFYWYRQILGQKVEFLVSFYNNEISEKSEIFDDQFSVERPDGSNFTLKIRSTKLEDSAMYFCASSDPRLGGRGSTEAFFGQGTRLTVV.

About this clone: The same CDR3 also results from other DNA sequences found in this sample. The chain joins TRBV27 to TRBJ2-1; D gene ambiguous. Germline lookup yields CDR1 MNHEY and CDR2 SMNVEV (reference sequence). The CDR3 spans 15 residues. V lost 4 bases and J lost 0, with 10 bases in between. CDR3: CASSSGASSYNEQFF. Written as DNA, the CDR3 is TGTGCCAGCAGTTCCGGAGCAAGCTCCTACAATGAGCAGTTCTTC.